These T cell receptor beta chains were read from a single sample in a study of naive and memory T cell subsets. TCRdb recomputed calls from the UMI-ligation and nested PCR reads with MiXCR, one row per CDR3 protein. The sample contains roughly 150,000 distinct CDR3 sequences, over 20% of which appear only once. Material for sequencing was naive CD4+ T cells from blood. These receptors were collected from a human donor in good health. Both conserved end residues are part of each CDR3. Each record gives: J gene, D gene, V gene, CDR3 length, clone size, CDR3 protein, CDR3 DNA. The D gene is left open where the match is weak. The size entry is marked missing in some rows and otherwise reads once, few, many or a size class.

TRBJ2-7 TRBD2 TRBV10-3 15 few CAISLAGGPSYEQYF TGTGCCATCAGTCTAGCGGGAGGGCCCTCGTACGAGCAGTACTTC
TRBJ1-5 - TRBV29-1 13 - CSVEDLPGQPQHF TGCAGCGTTGAAGATCTTCCGGGTCAGCCCCAGCATTTT
TRBJ1-1 - TRBV6-5 17 few CASSYSMGATGNTEAFF TGTGCCAGCAGTTACTCCATGGGGGCTACAGGGAACACTGAAGCTTTCTTT
TRBJ1-3 - TRBV28 11 - CASRGGHTIYF TGTGCCAGCAGGGGTGGGCACACCATATATTTT
TRBJ1-5 - TRBV15 15 - CATSRDWGSNQPQHF TGTGCCACCAGCAGAGATTGGGGCAGCAATCAGCCCCAGCATTTT
TRBJ2-5 - TRBV21-1 17 few CASSNKVGLAGQETQYF TGTGCCAGCAGCAACAAAGTCGGACTAGCGGGCCAAGAGACCCAGTACTTC
TRBJ2-3 - TRBV20-1 10 - CSAREDTQYF TGCAGTGCTAGAGAAGATACGCAGTATTTT
TRBJ2-3 - TRBV7-7 13 - CASSLGRTDTQYF TGTGCTAGCAGCTTAGGCCGCACAGATACGCAGTATTTT
TRBJ2-7 - TRBV9 12 many CASSVLAYEQYF TGTGCCAGCAGCGTATTGGCCTACGAGCAGTACTTC
TRBJ2-1 TRBD2 TRBV6-1 17 - CASSDRSSGISYNEQFF TGTGCCAGCAGTGACCGATCTAGCGGGATCTCCTACAATGAGCAGTTCTTC
TRBJ2-5 TRBD1 TRBV3-1 17 - CASSQLRQGTPQETQYF TGTGCCAGCAGCCAACTTCGACAGGGTACCCCACAAGAGACCCAGTACTTC
TRBJ2-1 - TRBV6-2/TRBV6-3 14 few CASTRDSKHNEQFF TGTGCCAGCACCCGCGACTCGAAACACAATGAGCAGTTCTTC
TRBJ2-7 - TRBV15 13 - CATSRGGTYEQYF TGTGCCACCAGCAGGGGAGGAACCTACGAGCAGTACTTC
TRBJ2-7 - TRBV28 15 few CASSLGGQKTGEQYF TGTGCCAGCAGTCTAGGAGGGCAGAAAACCGGCGAGCAGTACTTC
TRBJ1-6 - TRBV21-1 14 - CASSTRDNPPPLHF TGTGCCAGCAGCACCCGGGACAATCCCCCACCCCTCCACTTT
TRBJ2-6 - TRBV28 13 few CASTGGRANVLTF TGTGCCAGCACCGGGGGGCGGGCCAACGTCCTGACTTTC
TRBJ2-1 TRBD2 TRBV7-2 16 - CASSLDGSGRRNEQFF TGTGCCAGCAGCTTAGATGGTAGCGGGAGAAGAAATGAGCAGTTCTTC
TRBJ2-7 TRBD1 TRBV6-2/TRBV6-3 15 few CASTGTGGTEYEQYF TGTGCCAGCACCGGGACAGGGGGAACTGAATACGAGCAGTACTTC
TRBJ2-1 TRBD1 TRBV6-1 12 many CASRDRGHEQFF TGTGCCAGCCGGGACAGGGGACATGAGCAGTTCTTC
TRBJ2-7 - TRBV28 12 - CASSSQVFEQYF TGTGCCAGCAGTTCTCAGGTCTTCGAGCAGTACTTC
TRBJ1-4 TRBD1 TRBV20-1 13 few CSAMDRVGEKLFF TGCAGTGCTATGGACAGGGTTGGGGAAAAACTGTTTTTT
TRBJ1-3 - TRBV20-1 14 - CSARGSWGGNTIYF TGCAGTGCTAGAGGGAGCTGGGGGGGAAACACCATATATTTT
TRBJ1-2 - TRBV28 11 - CASRRVIGYTF TGTGCCAGCAGAAGGGTAATTGGCTACACCTTC
TRBJ2-5 TRBD2 TRBV29-1 14 few CSVGGSGTSETQYF TGCAGCGTTGGAGGGAGCGGGACTTCAGAGACCCAGTACTTC
TRBJ1-2 - TRBV29-1 11 few CSVGRSDGYTF TGCAGCGTTGGTAGGTCTGATGGCTACACCTTC
TRBJ2-1 - TRBV2 16 - CASSEQGLFRYNEQFF TGTGCCAGCAGTGAACAGGGTTTATTTCGCTACAATGAGCAGTTCTTC
TRBJ1-1 - TRBV4-2 15 - CASSQEGWGNTEAFF TGTGCCAGCAGCCAAGAAGGATGGGGAAACACTGAAGCTTTCTTT
TRBJ2-3 - TRBV2 14 - CASSGGPPPDTQYF TGTGCCAGCAGTGGTGGGCCCCCGCCAGATACGCAGTATTTT
TRBJ2-6 - TRBV20-1 12 few CSARAGANVLTF TGCAGTGCCCGAGCTGGGGCCAACGTCCTGACTTTC
TRBJ1-2 - TRBV28 12 - CASSPLPYGYTF TGTGCCAGCAGTCCCCTCCCCTATGGCTACACCTTC
TRBJ2-5 TRBD1 TRBV30 13 - CAWRGQAQETQYF TGTGCCTGGCGTGGACAGGCACAAGAGACCCAGTACTTC
TRBJ2-1 TRBD2 TRBV6-5 15 few CASRDPGTSGNEQFF TGTGCCAGCAGAGATCCCGGGACTAGCGGCAATGAGCAGTTCTTC
TRBJ2-3 - TRBV5-1 15 few CASSLDRLIPDTQYF TGCGCCAGCAGCTTGGACCGGCTGATCCCAGATACGCAGTATTTT
TRBJ2-3 TRBD2 TRBV28 16 few CASSSRLAGGTDTQYF TGTGCCAGCAGTTCCCGACTAGCGGGAGGGACAGATACGCAGTATTTT
TRBJ2-1 TRBD2 TRBV20-1 13 few CSASGLAGGRSVF TGCAGTGCTAGCGGGCTAGCGGGAGGAAGGTCGGTCTTC
TRBJ2-1 TRBD2 TRBV19 16 few CASSIRSGRVYNEQFF TGTGCCAGTAGTATACGGAGCGGGAGGGTGTACAATGAGCAGTTCTTC
TRBJ2-1 - TRBV6-5 15 - CASSNSGFLFNEQFF TGTGCCAGCAGCAATAGCGGATTCCTTTTCAATGAGCAGTTCTTC
TRBJ2-3 TRBD1 TRBV14 16 - CASSPRTGINTDTQYF TGTGCCAGCAGCCCTCGGACAGGGATCAACACAGATACGCAGTATTTT
TRBJ2-2 TRBD2 TRBV10-3 17 - CAISEMMGLAGSGELFF TGTGCCATCAGTGAGATGATGGGACTAGCGGGATCCGGGGAGCTGTTTTTT
TRBJ2-7 - TRBV6-6 13 many CASSRTAAYEQYF TGTGCCAGCAGTCGGACGGCTGCCTACGAGCAGTACTTC
TRBJ2-7 TRBD2 TRBV19 15 many CASSPTSGGRYEQYF TGTGCCAGTAGTCCTACTAGCGGGGGAAGGTACGAGCAGTACTTC
TRBJ2-5 TRBD2 TRBV6-1 16 - CASSEATGASGKTQYF TGTGCCAGCAGTGAAGCAACCGGAGCGAGCGGGAAGACCCAGTACTTC
TRBJ2-1 - TRBV20-1 11 few CSARHYNEQFF TGCAGTGCTAGACACTACAATGAGCAGTTCTTC
TRBJ2-7 TRBD1 TRBV29-1 13 - CSVARQGAGEQYF TGCAGCGTTGCAAGACAGGGGGCGGGCGAGCAGTACTTC
TRBJ1-1 - TRBV20-1 13 - CSARDQRNTEAFF TGCAGTGCTAGAGATCAGAGGAACACTGAAGCTTTCTTT
TRBJ2-3 TRBD2 TRBV6-5 16 many CASSRKGAGGLYTQYF TGTGCCAGCAGTCGCAAGGGAGCGGGAGGTTTATATACGCAGTATTTT
TRBJ2-5 - TRBV12-3/TRBV12-4 15 - CASSPTGRYQETQYF TGTGCCAGCAGTCCGACAGGGAGGTACCAAGAGACCCAGTACTTC
TRBJ1-2 - TRBV19 13 - CASSTSLIYGYTF TGTGCCAGTAGTACGTCCCTAATCTATGGCTACACCTTC
TRBJ1-1 TRBD1 TRBV27 14 - CASSPQGARTEAFF TGTGCCAGCAGTCCACAGGGGGCAAGGACTGAAGCTTTCTTT
TRBJ2-3 - TRBV18 15 many CASSPEGPFVRTQYF TGTGCCAGCTCACCAGAGGGTCCCTTCGTGCGGACGCAGTATTTT
TRBJ2-7 TRBD2 TRBV5-4 14 few CASKLGGGRGEQYF TGTGCCAGCAAACTCGGTGGCGGGAGAGGCGAGCAGTACTTC
TRBJ2-1 TRBD1 TRBV29-1 15 many CSVEGSADRSNEQFF TGCAGCGTTGAGGGGTCGGCGGACAGGTCCAATGAGCAGTTCTTC
TRBJ2-1 TRBD1 TRBV4-3 15 few CASSTGGQGAGEQFF TGCGCCAGCAGCACCGGAGGCCAGGGGGCCGGTGAGCAGTTCTTC
TRBJ1-2 - TRBV19 12 - CASRDGPGGYTF TGTGCCAGTAGGGACGGACCTGGAGGCTACACCTTC
TRBJ1-2 TRBD1 TRBV7-6 13 - CASSLRQGSGYTF TGTGCCAGCAGCTTACGACAGGGCTCAGGCTACACCTTC
TRBJ2-1 TRBD2 TRBV12-3/TRBV12-4 14 - CASSLASGSSEQFF TGTGCCAGCAGTTTGGCTAGCGGGAGTTCTGAGCAGTTCTTC
TRBJ2-7 TRBD1 TRBV5-4 15 - CASSSGWDRPYEQYF TGTGCCAGCAGCTCAGGATGGGACAGACCCTACGAGCAGTACTTC
TRBJ2-5 TRBD2 TRBV20-1 15 - CSARGTPGLAGPLAF TGCAGTGCTAGAGGAACCCCGGGACTAGCGGGCCCCTTGGCGTTC
TRBJ2-7 - TRBV4-1 14 few CARKEQVGGYEQYF TGCGCCAGGAAAGAGCAGGTCGGGGGCTACGAGCAGTACTTC